The rows below give T cell receptor beta chains drawn from one sample of a study of T cell responses to AZD1222 COVID-19 vaccine. The method was immunoSEQ multiplex PCR; TCRdb's version includes in-frame clones alone and lacks a portion of them. The data hold 120,000 to 150,000 clones, with just over 90% observed a single time. The sample in question was peripheral blood, obtained 28 days after the second AZD1222 dose. All receptors come from an adult who received the AZD1222 COVID-19 vaccine. Both conserved end residues are part of each CDR3. A D gene is named only where the DNA matches it firmly. The size of a clone is reported for some rows only, either as once, few or many, or as a class for expanded clones.

v_call	clone_size	d_call	j_call	cdr3_nt	cdr3_aa
TRBV14	-	TRBD1	TRBJ2-7	TGTGCCAGCAGCCACTCTCGTGGACAGGGAGACCCCTACGAGCAGTACTTC	CASSHSRGQGDPYEQYF
TRBV27	-	-	TRBJ1-2	TGTGCCAGCAGTTTCGGGGGCAGCGCATCCACCAAGAGCTACACCTTC	CASSFGGSASTKSYTF
TRBV2	few	-	TRBJ1-5	TGTGCCAGCAGGAGTGGTGACAGAAGCAATCAGCCCCAGCATTTT	CASRSGDRSNQPQHF
TRBV3-1/TRBV3-2	once	-	TRBJ2-1	TGTGCCAGCAGCCAATTGTTCGGCGGCTCCTACAATGAGCAGTTCTTC	CASSQLFGGSYNEQFF
TRBV6-5	-	-	TRBJ1-1	TGTGCCAGCAGTTACAACGGACAGAACACTGAAGCTTTCTTT	CASSYNGQNTEAFF
TRBV5-8	-	-	TRBJ1-2	TGTGCCAGCAGCTTGGGAACGCGGGGCTACACCTTC	CASSLGTRGYTF
TRBV5-1	-	TRBD1	TRBJ1-3	TGCGCCAGCAGCGACCGGGACAGGAGCTCTGGAAACACCATATATTTT	CASSDRDRSSGNTIYF
TRBV18	medium-sized	-	TRBJ2-1	TGTGCCAGCTCACCGAAGGACGGACTAGAGCAGTTCTTC	CASSPKDGLEQFF
TRBV10-3	-	-	TRBJ1-5	TGTGCCATCGCCATGGGGGGGAATAGCAATCAGCCCCAGCATTTT	CAIAMGGNSNQPQHF
TRBV6-5	-	-	TRBJ2-1	TGTGCCAGCAGCTCGCGTCAGAAGCACAATGAGCAGTTCTTC	CASSSRQKHNEQFF
TRBV10-3	-	TRBD1	TRBJ2-7	TGTGCCACCGGTTCGACAGGGGGCTATAACGAGCAGTACTTC	CATGSTGGYNEQYF
TRBV5-1	-	TRBD1	TRBJ2-5	TGCGCCAGCAGCTTGGCGATTGGGACAGGGGTGGAGACCCAGTACTTC	CASSLAIGTGVETQYF
TRBV29-1	-	-	TRBJ1-5	TGCAGCGTTGCCCCAGGGGGCAATCAGCCCCAGCATTTT	CSVAPGGNQPQHF
TRBV5-6	once	TRBD1	TRBJ2-3	TGTGCCAGCAGCTGGGGGACAGGGGACACAGATACGCAGTATTTT	CASSWGTGDTDTQYF
TRBV9	-	TRBD1	TRBJ1-6	TGTGCCAGCAGCGCGGACCTGGACAGGGTCAATTCACCCCTCCACTTT	CASSADLDRVNSPLHF
TRBV5-1	-	-	TRBJ2-4	TGCGCCAGCAGCTATCAGGGGGGCTTGGCCAAAAACATTCAGTACTTC	CASSYQGGLAKNIQYF
TRBV2	-	-	TRBJ1-2	TGTGCCAGCAGTGAACAGGGACTCTCGTCGGAGGGCTACACCTTC	CASSEQGLSSEGYTF
TRBV3-1/TRBV3-2	-	-	TRBJ1-2	TGTGCCAGCAGCCCCGGCGGACAGCAAATTAACTATGGCTACACCTTC	CASSPGGQQINYGYTF
TRBV19	-	-	TRBJ1-3	TGTGCCAGTAGTATAGGAAACTCTGGAAACACCATATATTTT	CASSIGNSGNTIYF
TRBV5-1	-	TRBD1	TRBJ2-6	TGCGCCAGCAGACGGGACAGCCCATCTGGGGCCAACGTCCTGACTTTC	CASRRDSPSGANVLTF
TRBV10-2	-	-	TRBJ1-1	TGCGCCAGCAGTGAGCTTCCGGTGTCCACTGAAGCTTTCTTT	CASSELPVSTEAFF
TRBV6-5	-	TRBD1	TRBJ2-1	TGTGCCAGCAGTTCCCCCGGGACAGGGTTTTACAATGAGCAGTTCTTC	CASSSPGTGFYNEQFF
TRBV5-1	-	-	TRBJ1-5	TGCGCCAGCAGCTTGGAGGGGTTCGGGCAGCCCCAGCATTTT	CASSLEGFGQPQHF
TRBV10-3	-	TRBD2	TRBJ2-2	TGTGCCTCACGGACTAGCGGGGGAACCAACACCGGGGAGCTGTTTTTT	CASRTSGGTNTGELFF
TRBV11-3	-	-	TRBJ2-2	TGTGCCAGCAGCTTAGGGGCTGGGGACGGGGAGCTGTTTTTT	CASSLGAGDGELFF
TRBV7-9	-	-	TRBJ2-7	TGTGCCAGCAGCTTAGAGGGGTTGTACTCCTACGAGCAGTACTTC	CASSLEGLYSYEQYF
TRBV7-2	-	-	TRBJ2-7	TGTGCCAGCAGCTTAGCCCTCTCCTACGAGCAGTACTTC	CASSLALSYEQYF
TRBV27	once	-	TRBJ1-5	TGTGCCAGCAGTTTGCGGGGCCAGCCCCAGCATTTT	CASSLRGQPQHF
TRBV21-1	-	-	TRBJ2-7	TGTGCCAGCAGCAAAGCAGTCGAGGGGTGGGGCGAGCAGTACTTC	CASSKAVEGWGEQYF
TRBV3-1/TRBV3-2	few	-	TRBJ2-7	TGTGCCAGCAGCCAAGGGAGGGGTTCACTGGTCGAGCAGTACTTC	CASSQGRGSLVEQYF
TRBV2	-	TRBD1	TRBJ2-2	TGTGCCAGCAGGGAAAGGGACAGGGGGCGTAGCGGGGAGCTGTTTTTT	CASRERDRGRSGELFF
TRBV19	-	TRBD2	TRBJ2-7	TGTGCCAGTAGTATGGGCGGGGGGACCTACGAGCAGTACTTC	CASSMGGGTYEQYF
TRBV10-2	-	TRBD1	TRBJ1-2	TGCGCCAGCACTATGACAGGGGATGGAAACTATGGCTACACCTTC	CASTMTGDGNYGYTF
TRBV27	-	-	TRBJ2-1	TGTGCCAGCTCGACGGATAGGACCTACAATGAGCAGTTCTTC	CASSTDRTYNEQFF
TRBV6-5	-	-	TRBJ2-7	TGTGCCAGCAGTTACTTAGGAGCCTCCTACGAGCAGTACTTC	CASSYLGASYEQYF
TRBV5-5	-	-	TRBJ2-7	TGTGCCAGCAGCTTGGAAGACAGCTACGAGCAGTACTTC	CASSLEDSYEQYF
TRBV15	-	-	TRBJ2-7	TGTGCCACCAGCGCTTCCAGGGGCGAGCAGTACTTC	CATSASRGEQYF
TRBV7-8	-	-	TRBJ1-5	TGTGCCAGCAGCCAAGGGGATCAGCCCCAGCATTTT	CASSQGDQPQHF
TRBV27	-	-	TRBJ1-1	TGTGCCAGCAGTATGGTCGGGACGGTGAACACTGAAGCTTTCTTT	CASSMVGTVNTEAFF
TRBV6-2/TRBV6-3	once	TRBD1	TRBJ1-1	TGTGCCAGCAGATACGACAGGGGGAACACTGAAGCTTTCTTT	CASRYDRGNTEAFF
TRBV7-2	-	TRBD1	TRBJ1-2	TGTGCCAGCAGCTTAGTCAGGGGGGACTATGGCTACACCTTC	CASSLVRGDYGYTF
TRBV2	-	-	TRBJ1-1	TGTGCCAGCAGTGATAATTTATCGGGAGTGAACACTGAAGCTTTCTTT	CASSDNLSGVNTEAFF
TRBV13	-	-	TRBJ2-1	TGTGCCAGCAGCCCAAGGGGGGGGGAGCAGTTCTTC	CASSPRGGEQFF
TRBV7-2	-	-	TRBJ1-6	TGTGCCAGCAGCCCTCGCGCCAGTAGTGGGTCCCTCCACTTT	CASSPRASSGSLHF
TRBV6-5	-	TRBD1	TRBJ1-1	TGTGCCACCTCAGGACAGGGGGGTAACACTGAAGCTTTCTTT	CATSGQGGNTEAFF
TRBV29-1	-	-	TRBJ2-7	TGCAGCGTCAGTGGGGATGGCTACGAGCAGTACTTC	CSVSGDGYEQYF
TRBV30	-	-	TRBJ1-4	TGTGCCTGGAGTGGGGTCCGGGGCTCAAATGAAAAACTGTTTTTT	CAWSGVRGSNEKLFF
TRBV5-1	-	-	TRBJ2-5	TGCGCCAGCAGCTTGGCCCCTGAGCCGTACCAAGAGACCCAGTACTTC	CASSLAPEPYQETQYF
TRBV7-9	-	TRBD1	TRBJ1-1	TGTGCCAGCAGCTTACAGGGGGCTACTGAAGCTTTCTTT	CASSLQGATEAFF
TRBV6-5	-	TRBD2	TRBJ2-1	TGTGCCAGCAGTCCCTGGACTAGCGGGGACAATGAGCAGTTCTTC	CASSPWTSGDNEQFF
TRBV18	once	TRBD2	TRBJ2-1	TGTGCCAGCTCACCACCTAGCGGGAGAGGCGGGAATGAGCAGTTCTTC	CASSPPSGRGGNEQFF